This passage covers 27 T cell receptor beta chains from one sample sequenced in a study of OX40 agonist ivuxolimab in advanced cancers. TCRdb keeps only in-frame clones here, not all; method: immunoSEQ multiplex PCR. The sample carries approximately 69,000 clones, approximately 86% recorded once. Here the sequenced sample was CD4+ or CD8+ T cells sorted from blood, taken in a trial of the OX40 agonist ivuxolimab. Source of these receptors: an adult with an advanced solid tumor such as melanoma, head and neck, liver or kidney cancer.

The CDR3 nucleotides are TGTGCCAGCAGTCCCCCGTTCGACGAGAACACTGAAGCTTTCTTT. Translation: CASSPPFDENTEAFF. This chain links TRBV6-6 with TRBJ1-1; D call uncertain. Germline lookup yields CDR1 MNHNY and CDR2 SVGAGI (reference sequence). V was trimmed by 5 bases and J by 1 base, leaving 14 bases between them. The CDR3 length is 15 residues.

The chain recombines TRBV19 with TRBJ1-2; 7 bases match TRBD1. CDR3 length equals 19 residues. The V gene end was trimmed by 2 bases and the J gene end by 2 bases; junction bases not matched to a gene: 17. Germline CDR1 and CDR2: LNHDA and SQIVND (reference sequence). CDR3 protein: CASSIRSAGGVAVNYGYTF. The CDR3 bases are TGTGCCAGTAGTATAAGGTCGGCAGGGGGTGTTGCGGTAAACTATGGCTACACCTTC.

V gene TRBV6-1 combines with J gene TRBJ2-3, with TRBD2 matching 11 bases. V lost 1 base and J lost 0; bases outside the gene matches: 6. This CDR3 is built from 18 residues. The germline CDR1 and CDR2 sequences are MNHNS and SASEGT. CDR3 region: CASSEDLAGGLSTDTQYF. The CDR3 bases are TGTGCCAGCAGTGAAGACCTAGCGGGGGGCTTGAGCACAGATACGCAGTATTTT.

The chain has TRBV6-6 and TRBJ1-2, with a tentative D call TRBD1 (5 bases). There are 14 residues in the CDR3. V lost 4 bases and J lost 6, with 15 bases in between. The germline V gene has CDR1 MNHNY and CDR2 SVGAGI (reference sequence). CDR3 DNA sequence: TGTGCCAGCAGTTTCCCGGGGGAAGGGAATGGCTACACCTTC. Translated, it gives CASSFPGEGNGYTF.

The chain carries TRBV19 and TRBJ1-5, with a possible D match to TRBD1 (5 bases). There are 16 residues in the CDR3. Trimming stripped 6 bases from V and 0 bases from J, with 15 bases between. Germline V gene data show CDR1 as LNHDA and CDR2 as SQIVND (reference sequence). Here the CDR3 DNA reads TGTGCCAGTAGCGTAAGGGGTCCTTATAGCAATCAGCCCCAGCATTTT. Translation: CASSVRGPYSNQPQHF.

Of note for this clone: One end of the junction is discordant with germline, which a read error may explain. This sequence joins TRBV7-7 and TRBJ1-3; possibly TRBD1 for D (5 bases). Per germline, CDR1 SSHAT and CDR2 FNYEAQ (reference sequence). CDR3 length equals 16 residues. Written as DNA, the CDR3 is TGTGCTAGCAGCTTAGGTGTGGCAGGGTCTGGAAACACCATATATTTT. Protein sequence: CASSLGVAGSGNTIYF.

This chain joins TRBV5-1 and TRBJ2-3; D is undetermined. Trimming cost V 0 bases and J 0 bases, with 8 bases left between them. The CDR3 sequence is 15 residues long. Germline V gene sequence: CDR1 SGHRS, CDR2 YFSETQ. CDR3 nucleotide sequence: TGCGCCAGCAGCTTGGAACAGAGCAGCACAGATACGCAGTATTTT. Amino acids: CASSLEQSSTDTQYF.

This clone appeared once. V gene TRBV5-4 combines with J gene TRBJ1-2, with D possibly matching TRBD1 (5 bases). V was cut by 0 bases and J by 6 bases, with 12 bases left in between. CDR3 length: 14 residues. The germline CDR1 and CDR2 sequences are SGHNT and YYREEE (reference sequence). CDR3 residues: CASSLVQGVHGYTF. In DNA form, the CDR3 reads TGTGCCAGCAGCTTGGTGCAAGGGGTTCATGGCTACACCTTC.

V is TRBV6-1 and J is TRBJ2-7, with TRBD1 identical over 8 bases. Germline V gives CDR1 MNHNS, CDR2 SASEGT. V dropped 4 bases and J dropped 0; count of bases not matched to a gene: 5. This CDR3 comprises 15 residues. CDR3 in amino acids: CASSGRTGSSYEQYF. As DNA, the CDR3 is TGTGCCAGCAGTGGTAGGACAGGGAGCTCCTACGAGCAGTACTTC.

The DNA for the CDR3 is TGTGCCAGCTCACCGACAGGGGCCCCAGTGGTTGAGCAGTTCTTC. Protein product: CASSPTGAPVVEQFF. V usage is TRBV18 and J usage is TRBJ2-1, with 8 positions matching TRBD1. In germline, CDR1 is KGHSH, CDR2 LQKENI. The CDR3 is made up of 15 amino acids. Trimming at V came to 3 bases and at J to 9 bases, leaving 10 bases not matched to a gene.

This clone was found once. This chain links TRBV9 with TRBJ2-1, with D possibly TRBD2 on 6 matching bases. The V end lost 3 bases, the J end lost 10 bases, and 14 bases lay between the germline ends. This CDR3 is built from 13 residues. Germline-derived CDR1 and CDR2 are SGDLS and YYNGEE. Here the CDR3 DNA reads TGTGCCAGCAGCGCCACGGCCGGGAGCGAGCAGTTCTTC. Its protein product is CASSATAGSEQFF.

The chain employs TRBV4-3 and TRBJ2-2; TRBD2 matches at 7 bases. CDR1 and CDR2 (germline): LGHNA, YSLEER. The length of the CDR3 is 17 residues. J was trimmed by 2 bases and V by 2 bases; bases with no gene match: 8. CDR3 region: CASSQNRGGDNTGELFF. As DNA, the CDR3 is TGCGCCAGCAGCCAAAATCGCGGGGGTGATAACACCGGGGAGCTGTTTTTT.

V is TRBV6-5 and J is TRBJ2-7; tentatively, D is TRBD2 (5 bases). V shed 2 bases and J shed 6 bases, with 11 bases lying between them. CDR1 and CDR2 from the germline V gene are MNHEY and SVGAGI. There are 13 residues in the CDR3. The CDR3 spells CASSYERRSEQYF. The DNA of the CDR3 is TGTGCCAGCAGTTACGAGAGGAGGAGCGAGCAGTACTTC.

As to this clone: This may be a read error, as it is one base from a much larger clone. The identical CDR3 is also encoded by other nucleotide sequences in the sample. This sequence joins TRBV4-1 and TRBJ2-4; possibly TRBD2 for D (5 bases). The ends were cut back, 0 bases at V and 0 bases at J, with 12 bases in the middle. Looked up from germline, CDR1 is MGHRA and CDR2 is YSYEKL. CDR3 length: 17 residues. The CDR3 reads CASSQDRGSLAKNIQYF. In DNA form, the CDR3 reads TGCGCCAGCAGCCAAGATCGGGGTAGCCTAGCCAAAAACATTCAGTACTTC.

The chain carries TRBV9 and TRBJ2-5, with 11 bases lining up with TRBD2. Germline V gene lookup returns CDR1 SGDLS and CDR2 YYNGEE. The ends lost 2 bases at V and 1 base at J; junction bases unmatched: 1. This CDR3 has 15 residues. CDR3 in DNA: TGTGCCAGCAGCGTCACTAGCGGGAGCCAAGAGACCCAGTACTTC. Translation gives CASSVTSGSQETQYF.

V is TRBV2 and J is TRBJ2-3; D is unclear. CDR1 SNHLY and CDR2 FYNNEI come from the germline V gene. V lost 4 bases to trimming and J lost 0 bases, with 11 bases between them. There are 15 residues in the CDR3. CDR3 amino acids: CASSADGPSTDTQYF. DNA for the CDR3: TGTGCCAGCAGTGCCGACGGACCTAGCACAGATACGCAGTATTTT.

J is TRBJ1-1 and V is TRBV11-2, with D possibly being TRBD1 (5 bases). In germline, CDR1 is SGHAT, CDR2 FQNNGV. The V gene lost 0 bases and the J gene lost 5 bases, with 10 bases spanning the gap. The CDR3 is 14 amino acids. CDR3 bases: TGTGCCAGCAGCTTAGACCCAGGGACTACTGAAGCTTTCTTT. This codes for CASSLDPGTTEAFF.

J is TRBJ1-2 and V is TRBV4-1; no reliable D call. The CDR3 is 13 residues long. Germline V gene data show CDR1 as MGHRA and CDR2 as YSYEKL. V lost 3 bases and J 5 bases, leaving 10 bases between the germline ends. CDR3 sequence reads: CASSQGPRYGYTF. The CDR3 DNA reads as TGCGCCAGCAGCCAGGGTCCGAGGTATGGCTACACCTTC.

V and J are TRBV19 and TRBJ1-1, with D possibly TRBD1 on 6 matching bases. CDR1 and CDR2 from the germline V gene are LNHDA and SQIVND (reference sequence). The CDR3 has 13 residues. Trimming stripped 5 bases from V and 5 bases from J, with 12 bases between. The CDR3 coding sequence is TGTGCCAGTAGTGTCGCCAGGGGAACTGAAGCTTTCTTT. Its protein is CASSVARGTEAFF.

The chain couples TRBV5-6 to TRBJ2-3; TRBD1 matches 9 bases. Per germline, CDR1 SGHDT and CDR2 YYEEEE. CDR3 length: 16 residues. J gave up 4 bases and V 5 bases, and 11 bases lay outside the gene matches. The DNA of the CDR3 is TGTGCCAGCAGTCGAACTGACAGGGGGATTGCAGATACGCAGTATTTT. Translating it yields CASSRTDRGIADTQYF.

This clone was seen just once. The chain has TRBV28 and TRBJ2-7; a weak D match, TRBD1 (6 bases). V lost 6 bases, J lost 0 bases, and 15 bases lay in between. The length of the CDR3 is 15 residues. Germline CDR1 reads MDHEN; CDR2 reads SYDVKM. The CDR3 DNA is TGTGCCAGCAGACAAGGGACAACGAGCTCCTACGAGCAGTACTTC. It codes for CASRQGTTSSYEQYF.

The CDR3 protein is CASSQATSASNTDTQYF. The CDR3 region has the DNA TGCGCCAGCAGCCAAGCGACTAGCGCCTCTAACACAGATACGCAGTATTTT. V gene TRBV4-1 combines with J gene TRBJ2-3; 8 nucleotides align to TRBD2. In germline, CDR1 is MGHRA, CDR2 YSYEKL. J lost 2 bases, V lost 1 base, and 8 bases had no gene match. CDR3 length: 17 residues.

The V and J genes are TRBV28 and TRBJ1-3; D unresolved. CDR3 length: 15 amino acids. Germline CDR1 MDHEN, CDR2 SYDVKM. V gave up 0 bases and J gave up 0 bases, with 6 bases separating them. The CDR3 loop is CASSLWLFSGNTIYF. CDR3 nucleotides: TGTGCCAGCAGTTTATGGCTCTTCTCTGGAAACACCATATATTTT. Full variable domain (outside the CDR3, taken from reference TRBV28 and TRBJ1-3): DVKVTQSSRYLVKRTGEKVFLECVQDMDHENMFWYRQDPGLGLRLIYFSYDVKMKEKGDIPEGYSVSREKKERFSLILESASTNQTSMYLCASSLWLFSGNTIYFGEGSWLTVV.

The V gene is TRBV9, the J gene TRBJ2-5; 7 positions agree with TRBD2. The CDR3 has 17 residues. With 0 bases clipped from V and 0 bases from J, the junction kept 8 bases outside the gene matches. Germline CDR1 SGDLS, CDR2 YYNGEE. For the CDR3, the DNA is TGTGCCAGCAGCGTAGCCCCGGCGGGGGTGAACCAAGAGACCCAGTACTTC. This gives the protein CASSVAPAGVNQETQYF.

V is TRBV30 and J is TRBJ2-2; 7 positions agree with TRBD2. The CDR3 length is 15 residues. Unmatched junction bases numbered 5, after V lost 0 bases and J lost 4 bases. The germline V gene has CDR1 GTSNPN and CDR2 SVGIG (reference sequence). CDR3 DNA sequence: TGTGCCTGGAGTGTAGGCGGGAGTGGCACCGGGGAGCTGTTTTTT. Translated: CAWSVGGSGTGELFF.

CDR3 bases: TGCGCCAGCAGTCGCGCCGGGACTAGCGGGAGGGCGGGCTACAATGAGCAGTTCTTC. This encodes CASSRAGTSGRAGYNEQFF. The genes are TRBV4-3 and TRBJ2-1, with 16 bases lining up with TRBD2. The trim removed 6 bases at V and 3 bases at J, leaving 11 bases unmatched. CDR1 and CDR2 from the germline V gene are LGHNA and YSLEER. This CDR3 is built from 19 residues.

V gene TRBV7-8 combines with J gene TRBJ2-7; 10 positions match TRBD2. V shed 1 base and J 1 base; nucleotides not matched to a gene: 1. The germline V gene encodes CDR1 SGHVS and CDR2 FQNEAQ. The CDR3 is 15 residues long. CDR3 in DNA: TGTGCCAGCAGCTTAGAGCGGGAGGGGTCCTACGAGCAGTACTTC. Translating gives CASSLEREGSYEQYF.